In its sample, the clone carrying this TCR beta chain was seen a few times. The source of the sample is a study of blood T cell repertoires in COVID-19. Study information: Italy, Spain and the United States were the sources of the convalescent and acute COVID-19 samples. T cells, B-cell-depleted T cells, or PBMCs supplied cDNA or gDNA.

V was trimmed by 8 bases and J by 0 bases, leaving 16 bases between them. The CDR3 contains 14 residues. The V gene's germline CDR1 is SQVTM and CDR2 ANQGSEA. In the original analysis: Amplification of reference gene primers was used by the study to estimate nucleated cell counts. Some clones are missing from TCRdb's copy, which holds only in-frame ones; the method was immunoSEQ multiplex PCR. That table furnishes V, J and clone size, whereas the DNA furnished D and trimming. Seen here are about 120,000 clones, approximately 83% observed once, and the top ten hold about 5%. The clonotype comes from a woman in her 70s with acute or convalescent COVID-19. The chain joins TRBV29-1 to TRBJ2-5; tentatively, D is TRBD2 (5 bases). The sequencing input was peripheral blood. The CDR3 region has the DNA TGCAGCCTTAAAGGCGCAGCGGACCAAGAGACCCAGTACTTC. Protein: CSLKGAADQETQYF. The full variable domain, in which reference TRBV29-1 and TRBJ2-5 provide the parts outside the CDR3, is SAVISQKPSRDICQRGTSLTIQCQVDSQVTMMFWYRQQPGQSLTLIATANQGSEATYESGFVIDKFPISRPNLTFSTLTVSNMSPEDSSIYLCSLKGAADQETQYFGPGTRLLVL.